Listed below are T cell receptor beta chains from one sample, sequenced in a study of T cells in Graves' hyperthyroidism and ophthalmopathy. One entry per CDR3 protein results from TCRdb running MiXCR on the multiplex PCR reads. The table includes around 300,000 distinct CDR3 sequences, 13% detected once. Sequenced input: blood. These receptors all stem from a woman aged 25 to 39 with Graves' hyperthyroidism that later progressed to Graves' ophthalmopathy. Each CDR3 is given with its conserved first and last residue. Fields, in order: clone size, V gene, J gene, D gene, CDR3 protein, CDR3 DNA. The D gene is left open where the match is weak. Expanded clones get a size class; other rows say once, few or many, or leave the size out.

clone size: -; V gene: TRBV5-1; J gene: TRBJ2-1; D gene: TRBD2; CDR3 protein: CASSLELAGGYNEQFF; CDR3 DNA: TGCGCCAGCAGCTTGGAATTAGCGGGAGGTTACAATGAGCAGTTCTTC
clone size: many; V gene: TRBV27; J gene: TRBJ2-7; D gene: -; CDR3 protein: CASRIRGDSYEQYF; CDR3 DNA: TGTGCCAGCAGGATAAGGGGGGATTCCTACGAGCAGTACTTC
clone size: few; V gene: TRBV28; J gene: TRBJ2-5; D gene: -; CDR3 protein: CASSLELTETQYF; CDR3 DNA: TGTGCCAGCAGTTTGGAGTTGACTGAGACCCAGTACTTC
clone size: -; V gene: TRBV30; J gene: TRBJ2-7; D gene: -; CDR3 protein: CAWSGAGHYEQYF; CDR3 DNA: TGTGCCTGGAGCGGGGCAGGGCATTACGAGCAGTACTTC
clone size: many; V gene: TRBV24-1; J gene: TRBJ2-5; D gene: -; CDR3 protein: CATSDPGETQYF; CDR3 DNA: TGTGCCACCAGCGATCCTGGAGAGACCCAGTACTTC
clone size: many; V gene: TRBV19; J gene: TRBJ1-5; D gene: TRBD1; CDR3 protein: CASSIRPGGILSNQPQHF; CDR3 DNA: TGTGCCAGTAGTATACGGCCAGGGGGAATTCTAAGCAATCAGCCCCAGCATTTT
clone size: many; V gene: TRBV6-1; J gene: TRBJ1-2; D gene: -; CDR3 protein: CASRRQDPPHGYTF; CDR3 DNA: TGTGCCAGCAGACGACAGGATCCCCCTCATGGCTACACCTTC
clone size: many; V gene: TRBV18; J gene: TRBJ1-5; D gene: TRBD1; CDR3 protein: CASSPDRDQPQHF; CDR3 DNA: TGTGCCAGCTCACCAGACAGGGACCAGCCCCAGCATTTT
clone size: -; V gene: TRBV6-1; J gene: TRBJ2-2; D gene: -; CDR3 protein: CASILSLTGTNTGELFF; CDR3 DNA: TGTGCCAGCATCCTTTCCCTCACAGGGACGAACACCGGGGAGCTGTTTTTT
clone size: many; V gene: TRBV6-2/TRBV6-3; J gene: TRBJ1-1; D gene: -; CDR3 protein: CASSYGGLTEAFF; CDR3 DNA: TGTGCCAGCAGTTACGGAGGGCTTACTGAAGCTTTCTTT
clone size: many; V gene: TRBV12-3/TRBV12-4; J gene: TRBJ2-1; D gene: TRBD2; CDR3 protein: CASRPSGSWYNEQFF; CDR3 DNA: TGTGCCAGCAGACCCAGCGGGAGTTGGTACAATGAGCAGTTCTTC
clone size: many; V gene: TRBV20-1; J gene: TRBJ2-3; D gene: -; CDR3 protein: CSADRGSTDTQYF; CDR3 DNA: TGCAGTGCCGACCGAGGGAGCACAGATACGCAGTATTTT
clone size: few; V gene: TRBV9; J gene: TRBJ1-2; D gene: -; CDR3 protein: CASSVDTGYGYTF; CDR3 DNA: TGTGCCAGCAGCGTAGATACAGGATATGGCTACACCTTC
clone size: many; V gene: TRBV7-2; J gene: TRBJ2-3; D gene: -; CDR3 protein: CASSVIGGASTDTQYF; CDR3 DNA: TGTGCCAGCAGTGTTATAGGCGGAGCTAGCACAGATACGCAGTATTTT
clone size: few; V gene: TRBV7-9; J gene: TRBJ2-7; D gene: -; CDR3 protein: CASSFYICSAAGGQGAYEQYF; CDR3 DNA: -
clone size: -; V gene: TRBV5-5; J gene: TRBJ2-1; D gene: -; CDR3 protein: CASSPQDLEQFF; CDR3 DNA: TGTGCCAGCAGCCCACAGGACCTTGAGCAGTTCTTC
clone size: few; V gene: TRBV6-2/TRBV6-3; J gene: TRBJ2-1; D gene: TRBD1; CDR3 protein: CASTPDLTGGDEQFF; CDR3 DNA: TGTGCCAGCACGCCCGACCTTACAGGGGGCGATGAGCAGTTCTTC
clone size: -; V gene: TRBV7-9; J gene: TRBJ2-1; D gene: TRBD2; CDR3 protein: CASSLPGLAGINEQFF; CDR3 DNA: TGTGCCAGCAGCTTACCGGGACTAGCGGGAATCAATGAGCAGTTCTTC
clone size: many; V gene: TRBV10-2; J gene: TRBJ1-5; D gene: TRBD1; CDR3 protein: CASRGQESNQPQHF; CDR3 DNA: TGCGCCAGCCGGGGACAGGAAAGCAATCAGCCCCAGCATTTT
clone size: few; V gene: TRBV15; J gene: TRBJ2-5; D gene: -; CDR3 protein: CATSRDVGQETQYF; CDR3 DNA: TGTGCCACCAGCAGAGATGTGGGACAAGAGACCCAGTACTTC
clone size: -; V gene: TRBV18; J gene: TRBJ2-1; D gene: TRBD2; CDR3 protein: CASSPSGGEQFF; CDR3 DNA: TGTGCCAGCTCACCCTCGGGAGGGGAGCAGTTCTTC
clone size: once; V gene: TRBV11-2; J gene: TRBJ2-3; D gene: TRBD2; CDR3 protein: CASSLPGTSGRTDTQYF; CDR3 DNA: TGTGCCAGCAGCTTACCGGGGACTAGCGGGAGGACGGATACGCAGTATTTT
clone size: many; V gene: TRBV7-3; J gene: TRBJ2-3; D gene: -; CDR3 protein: CASSLVGGVADTQYF; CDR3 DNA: TGTGCCAGCAGCCTGGTTGGCGGTGTGGCAGATACGCAGTATTTT
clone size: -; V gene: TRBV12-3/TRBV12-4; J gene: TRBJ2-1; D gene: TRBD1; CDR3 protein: CASSFDRDNEQFF; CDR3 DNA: TGTGCCAGCAGTTTTGACAGGGACAATGAGCAGTTCTTC
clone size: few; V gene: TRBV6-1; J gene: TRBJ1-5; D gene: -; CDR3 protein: CASSEGLVQPQHF; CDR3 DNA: TGTGCCAGCAGTGAGGGACTGGTCCAGCCCCAGCATTTT
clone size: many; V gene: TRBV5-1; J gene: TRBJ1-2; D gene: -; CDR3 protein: CASSLLGQTNYGYTF; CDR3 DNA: TGCGCCAGCAGCTTGTTAGGACAGACGAACTATGGCTACACCTTC
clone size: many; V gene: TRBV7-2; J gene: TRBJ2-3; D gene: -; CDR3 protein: CASSSGWGLGDTQYF; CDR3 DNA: TGTGCCAGCAGCTCCGGGTGGGGCCTGGGGGATACGCAGTATTTT
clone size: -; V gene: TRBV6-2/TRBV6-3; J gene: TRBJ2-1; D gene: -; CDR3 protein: CASSSHLRGQFWGEQFF; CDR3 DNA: TGTGCCAGCAGTAGTCACTTGAGGGGCCAGTTTTGGGGTGAGCAGTTCTTC
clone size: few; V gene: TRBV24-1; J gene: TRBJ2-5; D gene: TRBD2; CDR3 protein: CATSDTGTSVYF; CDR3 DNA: TGTGCCACCAGTGACACCGGGACTAGCGTGTACTTC
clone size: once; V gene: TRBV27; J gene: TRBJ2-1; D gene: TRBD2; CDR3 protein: CASSSLAGGKYYNEQFF; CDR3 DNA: TGTGCCAGCAGTTCTCTAGCGGGAGGAAAATACTACAATGAGCAGTTCTTC
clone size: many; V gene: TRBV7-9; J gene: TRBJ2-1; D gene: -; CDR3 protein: CASTRPGSNHEQFF; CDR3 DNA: TGTGCCAGCACCCGACCAGGGTCTAACCATGAGCAGTTCTTC
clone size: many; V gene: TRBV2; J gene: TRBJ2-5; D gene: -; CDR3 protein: CASSGTSGTQETQYF; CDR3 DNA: TGTGCCAGCAGCGGTACCTCCGGGACACAAGAGACCCAGTACTTC
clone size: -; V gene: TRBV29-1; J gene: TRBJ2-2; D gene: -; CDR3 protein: CSVLDFTGELFF; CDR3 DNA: TGCAGCGTTCTAGACTTCACCGGGGAGCTGTTTTTT
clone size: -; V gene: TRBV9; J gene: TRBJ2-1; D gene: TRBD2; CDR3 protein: CASSPTAQRDDNEQFF; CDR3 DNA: TGTGCCAGCAGCCCCACGGCGCAGCGGGATGACAATGAGCAGTTCTTC
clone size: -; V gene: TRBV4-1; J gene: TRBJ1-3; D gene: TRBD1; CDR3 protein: CASSHPGTGGNTIYF; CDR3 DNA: TGCGCCAGCAGCCATCCCGGGACAGGAGGAAACACCATATATTTT
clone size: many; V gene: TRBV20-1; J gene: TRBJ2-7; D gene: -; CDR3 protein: CSASDRTYEQYF; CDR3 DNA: TGCAGTGCTTCTGACAGGACCTACGAGCAGTACTTC
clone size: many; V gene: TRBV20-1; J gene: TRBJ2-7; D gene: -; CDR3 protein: CSARGPYPSYEQYF; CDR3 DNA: TGCAGTGCTAGAGGACCTTACCCCTCCTACGAGCAGTACTTC
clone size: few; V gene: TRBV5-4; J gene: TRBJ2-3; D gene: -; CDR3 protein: CASRDLRTDTLYF; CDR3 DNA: TGTGCCAGCCGGGACTTGCGCACAGATACGCTGTATTTT
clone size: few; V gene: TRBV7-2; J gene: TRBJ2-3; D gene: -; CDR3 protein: CASSYRGLDTQYF; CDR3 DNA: TGTGCCAGCAGCTACCGGGGTCTCGATACGCAGTATTTT
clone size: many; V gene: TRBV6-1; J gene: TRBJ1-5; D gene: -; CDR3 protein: CASSPSFGQPQHF; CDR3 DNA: TGTGCCAGCAGTCCCTCGTTCGGTCAGCCCCAGCATTTT
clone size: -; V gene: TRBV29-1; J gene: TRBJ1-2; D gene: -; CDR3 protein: CSARLALEGYGYTF; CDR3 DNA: TGCAGCGCTCGGTTGGCTCTCGAAGGGTATGGCTACACCTTC
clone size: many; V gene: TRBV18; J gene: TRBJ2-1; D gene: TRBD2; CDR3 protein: CASSPGWTSDEQFF; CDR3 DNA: TGTGCCAGCTCACCAGGGTGGACTAGCGATGAGCAGTTCTTC
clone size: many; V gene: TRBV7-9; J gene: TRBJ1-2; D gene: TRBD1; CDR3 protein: CASSSGQEINYGYTF; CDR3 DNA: TGTGCCAGCAGCTCGGGACAGGAAATTAACTATGGCTACACCTTC
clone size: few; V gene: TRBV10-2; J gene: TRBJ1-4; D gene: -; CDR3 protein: CASTPETSLGKLFF; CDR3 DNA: TGCGCCAGCACCCCGGAGACGTCCCTCGGAAAACTGTTTTTT
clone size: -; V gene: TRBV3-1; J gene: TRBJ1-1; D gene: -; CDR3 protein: CASSQGTNTEAFF; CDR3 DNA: TGTGCCAGCAGCCAGGGGACGAACACTGAAGCTTTCTTT
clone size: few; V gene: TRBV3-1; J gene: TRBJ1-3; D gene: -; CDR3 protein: CASSQGSTRGRNTIYF; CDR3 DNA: TGTGCCAGCAGCCAAGGTTCGACACGGGGTCGGAACACCATATATTTT
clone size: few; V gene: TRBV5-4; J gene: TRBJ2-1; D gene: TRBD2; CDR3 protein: CASLPSGGGGSPENEQFF; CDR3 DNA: TGTGCCAGCCTACCCTCAGGAGGCGGCGGGAGCCCTGAGAATGAGCAGTTCTTC
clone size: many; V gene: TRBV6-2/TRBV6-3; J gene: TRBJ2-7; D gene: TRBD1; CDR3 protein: CASSSPSGQGIYEQYF; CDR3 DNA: TGTGCCAGCAGTTCCCCATCGGGACAGGGGATCTACGAGCAGTACTTC
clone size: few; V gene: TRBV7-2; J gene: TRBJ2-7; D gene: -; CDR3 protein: CASSASGSGTPTYEQYF; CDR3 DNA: TGTGCCAGCAGCGCCTCGGGGTCGGGAACCCCTACCTACGAGCAGTACTTC
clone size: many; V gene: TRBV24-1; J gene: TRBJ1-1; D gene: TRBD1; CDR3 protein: CATRAGTANTEAFF; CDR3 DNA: TGTGCCACCAGAGCCGGGACAGCGAACACTGAAGCTTTCTTT
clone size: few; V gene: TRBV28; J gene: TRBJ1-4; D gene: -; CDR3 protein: CASSPGLEREKLFF; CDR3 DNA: TGTGCCAGCAGTCCGGGATTAGAGCGTGAAAAACTGTTTTTT
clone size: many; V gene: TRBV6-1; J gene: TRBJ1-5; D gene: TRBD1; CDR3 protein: CASLTKEGAPSPTNQPQHF; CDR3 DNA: TGTGCCAGCCTTACGAAGGAGGGGGCTCCTAGTCCAACCAATCAGCCCCAGCATTTT
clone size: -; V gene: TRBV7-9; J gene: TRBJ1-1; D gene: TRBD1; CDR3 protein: CASSFSTGVTEAFF; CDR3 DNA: TGTGCCAGCAGCTTTTCGACAGGGGTAACTGAAGCTTTCTTT
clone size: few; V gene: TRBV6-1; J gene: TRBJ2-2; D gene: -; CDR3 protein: CASSSVTGNTGELFF; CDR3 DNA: TGTGCCAGCAGTAGCGTGACAGGGAACACCGGGGAGCTGTTTTTT
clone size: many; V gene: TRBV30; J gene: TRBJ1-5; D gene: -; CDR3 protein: CAWSEGYAPQHF; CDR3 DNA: TGTGCCTGGAGTGAGGGCTATGCGCCCCAGCATTTT
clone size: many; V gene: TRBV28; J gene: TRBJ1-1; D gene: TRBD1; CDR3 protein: CASKSWDRESEAFF; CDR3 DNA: TGTGCCAGCAAGTCGTGGGACAGGGAGTCTGAAGCTTTCTTT
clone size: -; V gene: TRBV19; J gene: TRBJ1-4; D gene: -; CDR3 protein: CASSIPASSGEKLFF; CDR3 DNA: TGTGCCAGTAGTATCCCTGCCTCAAGCGGTGAAAAACTGTTTTTT
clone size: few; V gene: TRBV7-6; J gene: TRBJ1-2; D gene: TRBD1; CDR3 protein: CASSLNQGAGGYTF; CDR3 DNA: TGTGCCAGCAGCTTAAATCAGGGGGCGGGTGGCTACACCTTC
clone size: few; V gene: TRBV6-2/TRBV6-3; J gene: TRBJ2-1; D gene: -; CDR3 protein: CASGGFHNEQFF; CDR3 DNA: TGTGCCAGTGGGGGTTTCCACAATGAGCAGTTCTTC